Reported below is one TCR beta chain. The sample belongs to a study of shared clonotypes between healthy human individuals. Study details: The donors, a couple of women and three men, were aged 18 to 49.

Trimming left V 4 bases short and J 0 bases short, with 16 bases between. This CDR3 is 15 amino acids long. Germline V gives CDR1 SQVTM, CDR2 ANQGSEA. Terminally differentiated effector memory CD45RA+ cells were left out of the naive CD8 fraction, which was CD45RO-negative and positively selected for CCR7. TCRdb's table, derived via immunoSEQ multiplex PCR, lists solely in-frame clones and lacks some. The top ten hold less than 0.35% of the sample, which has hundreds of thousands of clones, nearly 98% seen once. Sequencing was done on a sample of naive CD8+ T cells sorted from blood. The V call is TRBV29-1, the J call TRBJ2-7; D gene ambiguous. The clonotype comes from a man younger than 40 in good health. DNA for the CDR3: TGCAGCGTTGCATGTCAGCTTTCTAGCTCCTACGAGCAGTACTTC. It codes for CSVACQLSSSYEQYF.